The source of this T cell receptor (beta chain) is a study of CD8 T cells in ankylosing spondylitis. Quantitative 5'-RACE with molecular barcodes generated TCR beta libraries. TCRdb independently ran MiXCR on the 5' RACE reads; one entry per CDR3 protein. The table lists 100,000 to 150,000 distinct CDR3 sequences, 17% of them singletons. This clonotype turned up a few times. Its antigen is as yet unknown. Broader study findings: What seemed typical of ankylosing spondylitis blood was a TCR beta motif built from about 8 highly homologous variants.

V was pared by 0 bases and J by 2 bases, with 3 bases of the junction left unmatched. CDR1 is DFQATT, CDR2 SNEGSKA, per germline (reference sequence). The CDR3 length is 14 residues. The sequenced material came from blood, either unsorted or a sorted T cell fraction (not recorded which). V usage is TRBV20-1 and J usage is TRBJ1-2; 7 nucleotides agree with TRBD1. The source of this sequence is a male donor with ankylosing spondylitis. CDR3 sequence: CSARDRGQNYGYTF. The CDR3 DNA follows: TGCAGTGCTAGAGATAGGGGACAGAACTATGGCTACACCTTC.